These 6 T cell receptor beta chains were all obtained from the same sample, sequenced in a study of cytomegalovirus exposure and HLA in healthy donors. With 60 Vbeta and 13 Jbeta primers, the PCR was carried out. Generated by immunoSEQ multiplex PCR, the TCRdb table keeps only in-frame clones and is missing some. Of roughly 80,000 clones in the sample, roughly 80% were seen once. The sample was PBMCs. These receptors were obtained from a male donor in good health and CMV-seronegative.

V usage is TRBV4-1 and J usage is TRBJ2-7, with 10 positions matching TRBD2. After removal of 5 bases from V and 3 bases from J, the junction contained 1 base not matched to a gene. CDR3 length: 13 amino acids. Germline CDR1 is MGHRA and CDR2 is YSYEKL. CDR3 nucleotides: TGCGCCAGCAGCTTAGCGGGAGGCTACGAGCAGTACTTC. It translates to CASSLAGGYEQYF.

Only a few counts were recorded for this clone. The V and J genes are TRBV5-4 and TRBJ1-6; 10 nucleotides align to TRBD1. The germline V gene encodes CDR1 SGHNT and CDR2 YYREEE (reference sequence). The CDR3 sequence is 16 residues long. Trimming cost V 1 base and J 7 bases; bases outside gene matches: 5. CDR3 protein: CASSLWTGGTNSPLHF. The DNA of the CDR3 is TGTGCCAGCAGCTTGTGGACAGGGGGTACCAATTCACCCCTCCACTTT.

The genes are TRBV28 and TRBJ2-7; tentative D call: TRBD1 (5 bases). Trimming took off 2 bases at V and 4 bases at J, with 15 bases between the two ends. This CDR3 spans 15 amino acids. Per germline, CDR1 MDHEN and CDR2 SYDVKM. The CDR3 loop reads CASSLPLSGMYEQYF. CDR3 coding DNA: TGTGCCAGCAGTTTACCCCTCTCAGGGATGTACGAGCAGTACTTC.

The rearrangement uses TRBV9 and TRBJ1-4; TRBD1 agrees at 7 bases. In germline, CDR1 is SGDLS, CDR2 YYNGEE. Trimming at V came to 2 bases and at J to 13 bases, leaving 17 bases not matched to a gene. The CDR3 totals 16 residues. The DNA of the CDR3 is TGTGCCAGCAGCGTTTGGTCGACAGGGAAACAGCTTGGACTGTTTTTT. This encodes CASSVWSTGKQLGLFF.

The chain uses TRBV5-1 and TRBJ2-3; TRBD1 aligns across 7 bases. The trim removed 4 bases at V and 0 bases at J, leaving 2 bases unmatched. This CDR3 has 14 residues. The germline V gene encodes CDR1 SGHRS and CDR2 YFSETQ. The CDR3 loop is CASSPGQSTDTQYF. DNA for the CDR3: TGCGCCAGCAGCCCGGGACAGAGCACAGATACGCAGTATTTT.

This chain's CDR3 is CASGRTGPDEKLFF. The CDR3, as DNA: TGTGCCAGCGGACGCACAGGGCCGGATGAAAAACTGTTTTTT. This chain links TRBV28 with TRBJ1-4; tentative D call: TRBD1 (6 bases). Germline CDR1 reads MDHEN; CDR2 reads SYDVKM. The CDR3 is 14 amino acids. Between the trimmed V and J ends, which lost 8 bases and 6 bases, there was a span of 16 bases.